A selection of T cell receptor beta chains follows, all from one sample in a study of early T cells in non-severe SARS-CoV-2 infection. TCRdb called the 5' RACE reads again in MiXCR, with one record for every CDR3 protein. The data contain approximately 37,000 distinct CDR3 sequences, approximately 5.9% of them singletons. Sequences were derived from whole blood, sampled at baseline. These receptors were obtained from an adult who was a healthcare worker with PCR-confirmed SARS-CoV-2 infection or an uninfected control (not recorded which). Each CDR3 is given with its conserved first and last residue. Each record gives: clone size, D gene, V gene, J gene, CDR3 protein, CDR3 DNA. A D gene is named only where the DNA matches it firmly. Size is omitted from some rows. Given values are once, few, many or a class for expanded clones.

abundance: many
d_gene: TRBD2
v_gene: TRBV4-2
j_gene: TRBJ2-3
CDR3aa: CASSQEGIAGGVNTQYF
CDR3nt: TGTGCCAGCAGCCAAGAAGGGATTGCGGGAGGGGTAAATACGCAGTATTTT

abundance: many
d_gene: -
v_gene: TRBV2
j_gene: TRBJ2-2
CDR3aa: CASFQGNGELFF
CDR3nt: TGTGCCAGCTTCCAGGGCAACGGGGAGCTGTTTTTT

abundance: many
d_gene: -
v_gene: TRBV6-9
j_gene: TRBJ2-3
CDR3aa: CASSYSKREWSTDTQYF
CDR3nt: TGTGCCAGCAGTTATTCTAAACGGGAGTGGAGCACAGATACGCAGTATTTT

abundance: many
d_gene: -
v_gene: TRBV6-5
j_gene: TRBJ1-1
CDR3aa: CASRPGVDTEAFF
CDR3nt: TGTGCCAGCAGACCAGGGGTTGACACTGAAGCTTTCTTT

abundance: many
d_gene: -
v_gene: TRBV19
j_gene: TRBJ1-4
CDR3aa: CASRIGQKNEKLFF
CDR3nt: TGTGCCAGTAGAATAGGACAGAAGAATGAAAAACTGTTTTTT

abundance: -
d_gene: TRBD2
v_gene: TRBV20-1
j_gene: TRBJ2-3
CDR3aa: CSARRHLAGTTDTQYF
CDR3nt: TGCAGTGCTAGACGGCACCTAGCGGGAACAACAGATACGCAGTATTTT

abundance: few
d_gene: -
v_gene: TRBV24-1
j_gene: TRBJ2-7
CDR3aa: CATSDSTRGSYEQYF
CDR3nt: TGTGCCACCAGTGATTCTACGCGGGGCTCCTACGAGCAGTACTTC

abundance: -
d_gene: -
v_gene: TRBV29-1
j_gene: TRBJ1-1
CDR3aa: CSASPGGARTEAFF
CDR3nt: TGCAGCGCCTCCCCGGGGGGGGCGAGGACTGAAGCTTTCTTT

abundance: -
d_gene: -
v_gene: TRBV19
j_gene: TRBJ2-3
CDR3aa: CASRPRLESLGDTQYF
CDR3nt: TGTGCCAGTAGGCCTAGACTAGAATCGTTGGGAGATACGCAGTATTTT

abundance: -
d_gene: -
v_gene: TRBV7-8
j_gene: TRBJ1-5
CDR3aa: CASSPQDRNQPQHF
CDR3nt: TGTGCCAGCAGCCCACAGGACCGCAATCAGCCCCAGCATTTT

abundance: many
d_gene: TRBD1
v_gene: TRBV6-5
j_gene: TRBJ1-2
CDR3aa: CASSYGAGGYGYTF
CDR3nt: TGTGCCAGCAGTTACGGGGCAGGGGGCTATGGCTACACCTTC

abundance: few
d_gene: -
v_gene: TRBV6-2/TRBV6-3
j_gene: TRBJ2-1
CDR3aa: CASSLRIANEQFF
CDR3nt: TGTGCCAGCAGCCTTAGGATAGCCAATGAGCAGTTCTTC

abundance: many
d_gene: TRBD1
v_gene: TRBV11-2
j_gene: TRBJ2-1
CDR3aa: CASSSDRDRGGNEQFF
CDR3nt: TGTGCCAGCAGCTCGGACCGGGACAGGGGGGGCAATGAGCAGTTCTTC

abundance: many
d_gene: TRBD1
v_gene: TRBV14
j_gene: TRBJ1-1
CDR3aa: CASSQMTGLNTEAFF
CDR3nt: TGTGCCAGCAGCCAAATGACAGGGTTGAACACTGAAGCTTTCTTT

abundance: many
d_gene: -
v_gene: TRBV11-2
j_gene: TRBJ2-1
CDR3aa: CASSRTRASNEQFF
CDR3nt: TGTGCCAGCAGCCGGACAAGGGCAAGCAATGAGCAGTTCTTC

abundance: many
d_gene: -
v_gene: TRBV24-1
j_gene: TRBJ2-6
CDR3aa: CATGPAKTSGANVLTF
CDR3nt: TGTGCCACGGGACCCGCGAAAACCTCTGGGGCCAACGTCCTGACTTTC

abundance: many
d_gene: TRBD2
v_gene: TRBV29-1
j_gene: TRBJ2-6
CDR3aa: CSVAVAGAGANVLTF
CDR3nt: TGCAGCGTTGCAGTAGCGGGAGCTGGGGCCAACGTCCTGACTTTC

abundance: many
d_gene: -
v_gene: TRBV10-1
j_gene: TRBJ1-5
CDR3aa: CASTRVTDSNQPQHF
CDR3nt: TGCGCCAGCACCAGAGTTACCGATAGCAATCAGCCCCAGCATTTT

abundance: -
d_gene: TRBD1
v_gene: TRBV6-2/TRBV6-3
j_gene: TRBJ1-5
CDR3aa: CASKHRGSNQPQHF
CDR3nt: TGTGCCAGCAAACACAGGGGGAGCAATCAGCCCCAGCATTTT

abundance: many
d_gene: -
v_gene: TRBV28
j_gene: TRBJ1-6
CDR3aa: CASRISMGSYNSPLHF
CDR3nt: TGTGCCAGCAGGATTTCTATGGGCTCCTATAATTCACCCCTCCACTTT

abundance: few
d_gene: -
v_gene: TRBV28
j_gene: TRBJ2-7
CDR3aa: CASSPGIYEQYF
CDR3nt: TGTGCCAGCAGTCCGGGAATCTACGAGCAGTACTTC

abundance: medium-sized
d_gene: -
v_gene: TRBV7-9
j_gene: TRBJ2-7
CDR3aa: CASSSAGQTYEQYF
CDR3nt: TGTGCCAGCAGCTCCGCGGGACAGACCTACGAGCAGTACTTC

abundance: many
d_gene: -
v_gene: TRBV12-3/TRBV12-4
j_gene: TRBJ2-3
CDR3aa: CASRHDSTDTQYF
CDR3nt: TGTGCCAGCAGGCATGACAGCACAGATACGCAGTATTTT

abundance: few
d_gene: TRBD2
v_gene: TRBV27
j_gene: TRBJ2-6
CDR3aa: CASSRLAGANSGANVLTF
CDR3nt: TGTGCCAGCAGTAGACTAGCGGGAGCGAACTCTGGGGCCAACGTCCTGACTTTC

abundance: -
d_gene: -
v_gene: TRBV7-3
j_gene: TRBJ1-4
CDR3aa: CASSLTPNEKLFF
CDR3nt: TGTGCCAGCAGCCTCACACCAAATGAAAAACTGTTTTTT

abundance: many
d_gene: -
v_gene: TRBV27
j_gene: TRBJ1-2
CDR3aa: CASSPWGARGYTF
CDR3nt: TGTGCCAGCAGCCCTTGGGGGGCGCGAGGCTACACCTTC

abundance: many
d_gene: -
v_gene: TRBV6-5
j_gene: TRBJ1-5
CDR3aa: CASSYPQGHNQPQHF
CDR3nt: TGTGCCAGCAGTTACCCTCAGGGGCACAATCAGCCCCAGCATTTT

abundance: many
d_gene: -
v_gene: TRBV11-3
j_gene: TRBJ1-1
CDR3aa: CASSLERGDLNTEAFF
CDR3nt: TGTGCCAGCAGCTTAGAGCGGGGTGACTTGAACACTGAAGCTTTCTTT

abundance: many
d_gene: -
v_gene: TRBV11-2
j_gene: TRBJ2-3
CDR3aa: CASTTFLVKGTDTQYF
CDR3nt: TGTGCCAGCACCACATTTCTGGTGAAGGGCACAGATACGCAGTATTTT

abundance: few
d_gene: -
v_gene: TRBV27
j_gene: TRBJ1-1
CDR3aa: CASSFVANTEAFF
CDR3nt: TGTGCCAGCAGTTTTGTAGCAAACACTGAAGCTTTCTTT

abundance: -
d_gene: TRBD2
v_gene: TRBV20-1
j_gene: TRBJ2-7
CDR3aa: CSARDAGGKYEQYF
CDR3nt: TGCAGTGCTAGAGACGCGGGAGGGAAGTACGAGCAGTACTTC

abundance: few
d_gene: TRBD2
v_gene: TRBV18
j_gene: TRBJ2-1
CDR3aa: CASSLVGSSGPWTNEQFF
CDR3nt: TGTGCCAGCTCCCTCGTCGGGTCTAGCGGGCCCTGGACCAATGAGCAGTTCTTC

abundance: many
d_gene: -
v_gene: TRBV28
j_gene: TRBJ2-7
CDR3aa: CASRVQGLQRGHEQYF
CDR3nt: TGTGCCAGCAGAGTGCAGGGGTTGCAACGGGGCCACGAGCAGTACTTC

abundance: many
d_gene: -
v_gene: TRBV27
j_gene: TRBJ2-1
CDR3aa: CASSLLDEQFF
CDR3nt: TGTGCCAGCAGTTTGCTGGATGAGCAGTTCTTC

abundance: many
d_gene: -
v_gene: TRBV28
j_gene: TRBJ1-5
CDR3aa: CASSFGRVNNQPQHF
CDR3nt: TGTGCCAGCAGTTTTGGCAGGGTAAACAATCAGCCCCAGCATTTT

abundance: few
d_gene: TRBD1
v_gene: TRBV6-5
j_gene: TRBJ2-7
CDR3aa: CASSPGTDPSYEQYF
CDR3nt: TGTGCCAGCAGCCCAGGGACAGACCCTTCCTACGAGCAGTACTTC

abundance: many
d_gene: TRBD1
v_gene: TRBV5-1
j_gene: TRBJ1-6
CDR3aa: CASSWDRRDSPLHF
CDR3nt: TGCGCCAGCAGCTGGGACAGGAGGGATTCACCCCTCCACTTT

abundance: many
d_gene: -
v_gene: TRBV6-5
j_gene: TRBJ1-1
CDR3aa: CASSQNTDQSAFF
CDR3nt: TGTGCCAGCAGTCAAAATACGGACCAGTCGGCTTTCTTT

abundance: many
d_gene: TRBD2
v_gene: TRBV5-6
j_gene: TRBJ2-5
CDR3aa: CASSRDYNFMEAQETQYF
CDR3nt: TGTGCCAGCAGCCGGGACTATAATTTTATGGAGGCCCAAGAGACCCAGTACTTC

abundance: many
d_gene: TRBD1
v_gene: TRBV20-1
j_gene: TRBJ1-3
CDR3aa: CSAIKDRGSGNTIYF
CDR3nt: TGCAGTGCTATCAAAGACAGGGGCTCTGGAAACACCATATATTTT

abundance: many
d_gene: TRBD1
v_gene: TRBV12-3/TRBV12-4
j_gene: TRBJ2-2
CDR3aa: CASSFMWDSPNTGELFF
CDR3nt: TGTGCCAGCAGTTTTATGTGGGACAGCCCTAACACCGGGGAGCTGTTTTTT

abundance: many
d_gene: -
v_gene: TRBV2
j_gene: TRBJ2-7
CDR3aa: CASSRDNYEQYF
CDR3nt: TGTGCCAGCAGTCGGGACAACTACGAGCAGTACTTC

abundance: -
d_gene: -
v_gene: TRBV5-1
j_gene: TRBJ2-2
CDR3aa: CASSSDGLNTGELFF
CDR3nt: TGCGCCAGCAGCTCGGACGGCCTAAACACCGGGGAGCTGTTTTTT

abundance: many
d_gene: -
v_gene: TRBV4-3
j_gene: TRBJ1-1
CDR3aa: CASSQDPAAGRQAFF
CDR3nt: TGCGCCAGCAGCCAAGACCCGGCAGCTGGACGGCAAGCTTTCTTT

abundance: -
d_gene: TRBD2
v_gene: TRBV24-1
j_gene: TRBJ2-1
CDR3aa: CATSDSSGYYNEQFF
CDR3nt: TGTGCCACCAGTGATTCTAGCGGCTACTACAATGAGCAGTTCTTC

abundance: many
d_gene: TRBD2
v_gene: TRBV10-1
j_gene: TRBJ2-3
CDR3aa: CASSDGLAGPDTQYF
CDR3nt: TGCGCCAGCAGTGATGGACTAGCGGGCCCCGATACGCAGTATTTT

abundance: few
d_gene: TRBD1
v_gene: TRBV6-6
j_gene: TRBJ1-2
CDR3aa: CASSYQGAGGYTF
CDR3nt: TGTGCCAGCAGCTACCAGGGGGCGGGTGGCTACACCTTC

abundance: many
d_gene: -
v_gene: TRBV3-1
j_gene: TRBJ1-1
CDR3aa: CASSRGQTNTEAFF
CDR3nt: TGTGCCAGCAGCCGTGGACAGACGAACACTGAAGCTTTCTTT

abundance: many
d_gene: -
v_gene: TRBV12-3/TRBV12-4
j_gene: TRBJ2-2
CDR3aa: CASSYTGELFF
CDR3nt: TGTGCCAGCAGCTACACCGGGGAGCTGTTTTTT

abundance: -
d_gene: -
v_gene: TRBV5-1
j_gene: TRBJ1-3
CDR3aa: CASSWRGSGNTIYF
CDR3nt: TGCGCCAGCAGCTGGAGGGGCTCTGGAAACACCATATATTTT

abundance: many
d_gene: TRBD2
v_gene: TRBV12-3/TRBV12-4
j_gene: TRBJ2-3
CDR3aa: CASSWPRGTSGRNTQYF
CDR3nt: TGTGCCAGCAGTTGGCCCCGCGGGACTAGCGGGAGAAATACGCAGTATTTT

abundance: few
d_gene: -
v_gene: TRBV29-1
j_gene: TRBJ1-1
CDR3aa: CSVDIQGRTEAFF
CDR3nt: TGCAGCGTGGACATACAGGGTCGCACTGAAGCTTTCTTT

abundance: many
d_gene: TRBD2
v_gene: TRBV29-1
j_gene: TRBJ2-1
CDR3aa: CSVGTSGIGEQFF
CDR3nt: TGCAGCGTTGGGACTAGCGGGATCGGTGAGCAGTTCTTC

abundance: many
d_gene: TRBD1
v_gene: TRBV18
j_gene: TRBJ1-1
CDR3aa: CASSTSRGLGAFF
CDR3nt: TGTGCCAGCTCAACGTCCAGGGGGCTTGGGGCTTTCTTT

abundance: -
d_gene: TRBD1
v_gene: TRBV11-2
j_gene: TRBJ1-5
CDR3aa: CASSAGDRGQPQHF
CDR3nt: TGTGCCAGCAGCGCGGGGGACAGAGGCCAGCCCCAGCATTTT

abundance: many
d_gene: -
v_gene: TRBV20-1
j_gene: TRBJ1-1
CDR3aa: CSAASSTEAFF
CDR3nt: TGCAGTGCGGCCAGTAGCACTGAAGCTTTCTTT

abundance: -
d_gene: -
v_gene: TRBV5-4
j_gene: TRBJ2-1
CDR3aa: CASSLEGPSSYNEQFF
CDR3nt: TGTGCCAGCAGCTTGGAAGGGCCCAGCTCCTACAATGAGCAGTTCTTC

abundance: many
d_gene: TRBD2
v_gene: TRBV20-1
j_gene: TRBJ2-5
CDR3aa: CSAQGLEETQYF
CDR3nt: TGCAGTGCTCAGGGACTAGAAGAGACCCAGTACTTC

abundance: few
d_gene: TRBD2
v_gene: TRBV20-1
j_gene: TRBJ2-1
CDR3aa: CSASDGRTEQFF
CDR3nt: TGCAGTGCTAGCGACGGGAGGACTGAGCAGTTCTTC